This TCR beta chain came from a study of molecular identifiers for immune sequencing clone quantification. Only a few counts were recorded for this clonotype. In germline, CDR1 is SGDLS, CDR2 YYNGEE. The CDR3 covers 15 residues. Trimming left V 0 bases short and J 6 bases short, with 13 bases between. Naive CD8 sequencing libraries were generated from around 18,000 to 910,000 sorted cells, with 10%, 30% or 50% RNA as input. The bulk TCR libraries were made with methods described before and with listed TCR primers. TCRdb reprocessed the PCR reads via MiXCR and lists one record per CDR3 protein. The data show around 470,000 distinct CDR3 sequences, with around 23% seen just once and 0.7% to 0.9% held by the top ten.

The sequence was obtained from a human donor in good health. Some libraries in this study had Jurkat cell RNA spiked in. V gene TRBV9 combines with J gene TRBJ2-1; maybe TRBD2 (6 bases). The sample taken for sequencing was naive CD8+ T cells from blood, with Jurkat cell RNA spiked in. The subset denotes: FACS-sorted CD8+CD4-CCR7+CD45RA+ naive T cells. CDR3: CASSVVSAEGNEQFF. In nucleotides, the CDR3 is TGTGCCAGCAGCGTAGTCAGCGCGGAGGGCAATGAGCAGTTCTTC.